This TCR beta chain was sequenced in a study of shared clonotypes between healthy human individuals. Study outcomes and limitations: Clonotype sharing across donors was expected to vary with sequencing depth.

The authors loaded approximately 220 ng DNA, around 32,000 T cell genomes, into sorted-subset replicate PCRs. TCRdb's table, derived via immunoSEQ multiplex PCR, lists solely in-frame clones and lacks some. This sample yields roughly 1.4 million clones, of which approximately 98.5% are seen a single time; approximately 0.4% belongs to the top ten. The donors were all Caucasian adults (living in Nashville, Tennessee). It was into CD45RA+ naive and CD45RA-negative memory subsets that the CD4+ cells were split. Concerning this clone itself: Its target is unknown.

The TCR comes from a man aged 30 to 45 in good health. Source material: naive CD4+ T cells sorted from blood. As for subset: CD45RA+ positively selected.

CDR3 residues: CASSPSSDSYEQYF. CDR3 coding DNA: TGTGCCAGCTCACCTTCTAGCGACTCATACGAGCAGTACTTC. The chain combines TRBV18 with TRBJ2-7; D may be TRBD2 (6 bases). Germline CDR1 is KGHSH and CDR2 is LQKENI. The CDR3 sequence is 14 residues long. V lost 3 bases to trimming and J lost 4 bases, with 13 bases between them.